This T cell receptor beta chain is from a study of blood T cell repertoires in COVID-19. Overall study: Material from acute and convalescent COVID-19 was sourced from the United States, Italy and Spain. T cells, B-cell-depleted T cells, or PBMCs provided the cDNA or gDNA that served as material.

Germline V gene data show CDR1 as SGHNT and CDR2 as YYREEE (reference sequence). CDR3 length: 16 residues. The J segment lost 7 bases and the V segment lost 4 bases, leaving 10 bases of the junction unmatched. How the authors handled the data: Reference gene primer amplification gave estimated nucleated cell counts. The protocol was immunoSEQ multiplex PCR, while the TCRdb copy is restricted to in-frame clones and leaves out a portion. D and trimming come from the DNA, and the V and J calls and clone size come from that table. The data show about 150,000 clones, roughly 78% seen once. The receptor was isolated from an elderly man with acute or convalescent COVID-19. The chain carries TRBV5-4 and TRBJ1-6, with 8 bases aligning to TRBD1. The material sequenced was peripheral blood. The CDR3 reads CASSPSPGTGNSPLHF. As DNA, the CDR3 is TGTGCCAGCAGCCCGAGTCCCGGGACAGGAAATTCACCCCTCCACTTT.